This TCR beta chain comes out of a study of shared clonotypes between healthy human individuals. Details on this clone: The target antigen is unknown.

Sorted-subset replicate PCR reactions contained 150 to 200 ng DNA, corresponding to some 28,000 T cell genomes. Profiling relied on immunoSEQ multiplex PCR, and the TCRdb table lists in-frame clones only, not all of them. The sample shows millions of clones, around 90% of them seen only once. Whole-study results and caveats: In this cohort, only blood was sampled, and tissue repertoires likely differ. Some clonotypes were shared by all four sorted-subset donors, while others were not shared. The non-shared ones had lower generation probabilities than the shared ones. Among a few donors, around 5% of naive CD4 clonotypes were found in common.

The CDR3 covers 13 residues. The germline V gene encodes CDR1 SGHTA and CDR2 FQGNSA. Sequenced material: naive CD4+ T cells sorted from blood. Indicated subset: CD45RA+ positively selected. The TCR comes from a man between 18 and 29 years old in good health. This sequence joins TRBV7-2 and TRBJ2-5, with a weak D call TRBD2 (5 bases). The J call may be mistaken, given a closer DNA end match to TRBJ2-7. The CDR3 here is CASSNLASYEQYF. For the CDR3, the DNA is TGTGCCAGCAGCAACTTAGCGTCCTACGAGCAGTACTTC.